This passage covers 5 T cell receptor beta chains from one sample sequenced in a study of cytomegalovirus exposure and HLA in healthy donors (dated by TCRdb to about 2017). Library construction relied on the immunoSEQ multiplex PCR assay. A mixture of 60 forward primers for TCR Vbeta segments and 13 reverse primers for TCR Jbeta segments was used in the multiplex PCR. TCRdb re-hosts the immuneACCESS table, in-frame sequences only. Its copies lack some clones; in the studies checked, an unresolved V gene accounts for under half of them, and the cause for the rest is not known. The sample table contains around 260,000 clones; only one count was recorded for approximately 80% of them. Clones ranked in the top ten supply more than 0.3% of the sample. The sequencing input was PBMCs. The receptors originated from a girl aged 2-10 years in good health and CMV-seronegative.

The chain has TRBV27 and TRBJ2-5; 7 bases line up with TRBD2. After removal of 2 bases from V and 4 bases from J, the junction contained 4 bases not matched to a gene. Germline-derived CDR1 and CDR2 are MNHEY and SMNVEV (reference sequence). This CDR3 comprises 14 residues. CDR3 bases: TGTGCCAGCAGTTTAGGCGGGAGAGGAGAGACCCAGTACTTC. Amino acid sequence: CASSLGGRGETQYF.

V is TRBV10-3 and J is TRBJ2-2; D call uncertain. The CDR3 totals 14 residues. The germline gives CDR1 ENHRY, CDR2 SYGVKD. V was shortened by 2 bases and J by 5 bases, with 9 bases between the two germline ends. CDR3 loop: CAISEALVTGELFF. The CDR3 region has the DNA TGTGCCATCAGTGAGGCCCTAGTGACCGGGGAGCTGTTTTTT.

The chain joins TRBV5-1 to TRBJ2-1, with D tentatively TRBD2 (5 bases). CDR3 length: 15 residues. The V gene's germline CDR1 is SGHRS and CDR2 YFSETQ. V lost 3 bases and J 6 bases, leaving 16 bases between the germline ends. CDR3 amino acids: CASSSDSPRINEQFF. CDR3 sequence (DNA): TGCGCCAGCAGCTCGGACTCCCCGCGGATCAATGAGCAGTTCTTC. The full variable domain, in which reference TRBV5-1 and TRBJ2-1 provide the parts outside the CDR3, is KAGVTQTPRYLIKTRGQQVTLSCSPISGHRSVSWYQQTPGQGLQFLFEYFSETQRNKGNFPGRFSGRQFSNSRSEMNVSTLELGDSALYLCASSSDSPRINEQFFGPGTRLTVL.

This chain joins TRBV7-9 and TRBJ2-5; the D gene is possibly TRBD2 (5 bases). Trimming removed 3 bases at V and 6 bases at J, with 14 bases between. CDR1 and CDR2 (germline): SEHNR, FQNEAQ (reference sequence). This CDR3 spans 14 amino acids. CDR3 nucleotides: TGTGCCAGCAGCTTTCAGGACTCCTTGCAGACCCAGTACTTC. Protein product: CASSFQDSLQTQYF.

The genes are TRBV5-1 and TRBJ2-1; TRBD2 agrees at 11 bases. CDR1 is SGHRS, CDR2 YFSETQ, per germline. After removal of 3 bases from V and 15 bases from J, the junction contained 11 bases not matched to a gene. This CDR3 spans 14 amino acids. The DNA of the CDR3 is TGCGCCAGCAGCTCCGGCGCTAGCGGGGGGATGGGGTTCTTC. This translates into CASSSGASGGMGFF. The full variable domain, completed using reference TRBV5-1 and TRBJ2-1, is KAGVTQTPRYLIKTRGQQVTLSCSPISGHRSVSWYQQTPGQGLQFLFEYFSETQRNKGNFPGRFSGRQFSNSRSEMNVSTLELGDSALYLCASSSGASGGMGFFGPGTRLTVL.